This section outlines one T cell receptor (beta chain) sequence together with its context. TCRdb's copy holds only in-frame clones and misses some; the assay was immunoSEQ multiplex PCR. The data hold approximately 44,000 clones, with more than 65% observed a single time. These data are taken from a study of control samples from healthy donors and cancer patients. Per the germline V gene, CDR1 is KGHDR and CDR2 is SFDVKD. The CDR3 spans 15 residues. Trimming stripped 8 bases from V and 2 bases from J, with 18 bases between. The clonotype originates from a male donor with melanoma. Material for sequencing was formalin-fixed, paraffin-embedded tissue. The gene calls are TRBV24-1 and TRBJ2-7; D is perhaps TRBD1 (6 bases). The CDR3 reads CATTEYRVTPYEQYF. The DNA of the CDR3 is TGTGCCACCACAGAATACAGGGTAACCCCCTACGAGCAGTACTTC.